Sequencing of this T cell receptor (beta chain) was carried out in a study of T cells in tuberculosis. At the level of the study: A South African cohort included IGRA-negative adolescents, latently infected IGRA-positive adolescents and adults with active tuberculosis.

The CDR3 is 13 amino acids. J lost 2 bases, V lost 2 bases, and 2 bases had no gene match. Germline CDR1 reads GTSNPN; CDR2 reads SVGIG (reference sequence). The protocol was immunoSEQ multiplex PCR, while the TCRdb copy is restricted to in-frame clones and leaves out a portion. This table holds about 23,000 clones, just under 97% found once. The sample consisted of PBMCs. This TCR derives from a donor aged 5-35 years with latent tuberculosis or without tuberculosis infection. The chain joins TRBV30 to TRBJ2-7, with TRBD2 identical over 8 bases. CDR3 region: CAWSSGGPYEQYF. CDR3 nucleotide sequence: TGTGCCTGGAGTAGCGGGGGTCCCTACGAGCAGTACTTC.